This TCR beta chain was profiled in a study of T cells in Graves' hyperthyroidism and ophthalmopathy. The CDR3 regions of TCR beta were amplified from RNA transcripts. An initial round of RT-PCR targeting the TCR CDR3 relied on the HTBI primer set. Using its own MiXCR run on the multiplex PCR reads, TCRdb lists one record per CDR3 protein. The repertoire consists of some 740,000 distinct CDR3 sequences, with 13% to 15% occurring once and the leading ten covering roughly 10%. The study, taken as a whole, reports: Blood shared most expanded thyroid clonotypes above 0.001. The model identified upcoming ophthalmopathy a median about 6.5 months ahead of onset.

Unmatched junction bases numbered 7, after V lost 6 bases and J lost 6 bases. CDR1 is SGHVS and CDR2 is FQNEAQ in the germline V gene. CDR3 length: 13 amino acids. The study left out patients who had uncontrolled infection, other autoimmune disease, pregnancy or lactation. PBMCs were derived from 7.5 to 10 ml fresh peripheral blood. In its sample, this clonotype was seen many times. Its antigen is still unknown. V is TRBV7-8 and J is TRBJ2-7; 8 bases are shared with TRBD1. The receptor comes from a woman younger than 35 with Graves' hyperthyroidism. Sequencing input: blood. CDR3 region: CASSSTTGGEQYF. CDR3 coding DNA: TGTGCCAGCAGTTCTACAACAGGGGGCGAGCAGTACTTC.